The entry below gives a single T cell receptor (beta chain) sequence along with its context. The source of the sample is a study of tumor-infiltrating lymphocytes in primary liver carcinoma. Across the study: Sample counts of productive TCRbeta reads spanned roughly 3.65 to 8 million; these counts were similar across tissue types.

With roughly 500 ng total RNA as template and a constant-region primer, TCR beta cDNA was made. Nested multiplex PCR, run for three rounds with slightly modified ARM-PCR, yielded TCR beta libraries. A C-beta reverse primer was combined with TRBV1-TRBV30 forward primers in the first two PCR rounds, and each round had approximately 10 cycles. TCRdb redid the calling of the multiplex PCR reads with MiXCR, one entry per CDR3 protein. The repertoire holds approximately 300,000 distinct CDR3 sequences, more than 55% seen once, with roughly 8.9% in the top ten. Blood RNA originated from unsorted whole blood, with germline DNA additionally extracted. Chronic HBV infection affected patients, none of whom had received treatment. Blood samples of four milliliters were drawn preoperatively. Germline CDR1 MNHNY, CDR2 SVGAGI (reference sequence). This CDR3 has 16 amino acids. The V gene lost 5 bases and the J gene lost 4 bases, with 20 bases spanning the gap.

The chain is built from TRBV6-6 and TRBJ2-5; TRBD1 or TRBD2 may be the D gene (5 bases each). The TCR comes from a man between 35 and 55 years old with primary liver carcinoma and hepatitis B virus infection. The material sequenced was peripheral blood. The CDR3 DNA sequence: TGTGCCAGCAGTATCCGGGACCTCCCATGGTCAGAGACCCAGTACTTC. This gives the protein CASSIRDLPWSETQYF.